This T cell receptor beta chain was recovered during a study of healthy donors' naive CD4 and CD8 T cells. Sorting defined naive CD4+ as CD4+CD8-CD45RO-CD45RA+ and naive CD8+ as CD8+CD4-CD45RA+CD27bright. V shed 0 bases, J shed 9 bases, and the junction held 5 bases outside the gene matches. Germline CDR1 MNHEY, CDR2 SVGEGT. This CDR3 spans 15 amino acids. Each TCR library used 400 to 600 ng of total RNA and a linear amplification protocol. TCRdb recomputed calls from the reads with MiXCR, one row per CDR3 protein. The table includes roughly 200,000 distinct CDR3 sequences, about four fifths detected once.

The sequencing sample was made of naive CD4+ and CD8+ T cells sorted from blood, pooled from several donors. This chain links TRBV6-2 or TRBV6-3 with TRBJ2-1, with TRBD2 identical over 10 bases. The TCR comes from a pool of human donors in good health; the sample pools cells from several healthy donors. This CDR3 is CASSYSGTSVREQFF. The CDR3 coding sequence is TGTGCCAGCAGTTACTCCGGGACTAGCGTGCGTGAGCAGTTCTTC.